The rows below give T cell receptor beta chains drawn from one sample of a study of graft-versus-host responses after intestinal transplantation. The data were produced by immunoSEQ multiplex PCR, yet TCRdb's version contains in-frame clones alone and is incomplete. The sample gives tens of thousands of clones, 94% of which show up once; around 0.5% is in the top ten. Their specific antigens are unknown. This specimen was unstimulated CD8+ T cells sorted from spleen or lymph node cells, taken before intestinal transplant. These receptors were collected from a human donor who received an intestinal transplant. Each CDR3 is given with its conserved first and last residue. A D gene is named only where the DNA matches it firmly. The listing skips clone size in some rows; elsewhere it reads once, few, many or a size class.

clone_size j_call d_call v_call cdr3_aa cdr3_nt
. TRBJ2-2 . TRBV29-1 CSVEGSWGDQANTGELFF TGCAGCGTTGAAGGAAGTTGGGGGGACCAGGCGAACACCGGGGAGCTGTTTTTT
once TRBJ1-2 TRBD1 TRBV5-1 CASSLSHGQGRFGYTF TGCGCCAGCAGCTTGTCCCACGGACAGGGTCGTTTCGGCTACACCTTC
. TRBJ2-5 . TRBV27 CASSVQGWETQYF TGTGCCAGCAGCGTCCAGGGTTGGGAGACCCAGTACTTC
once TRBJ2-7 TRBD1 TRBV4-1 CASSQRILGGQGSYEQYF TGCGCCAGCAGCCAAAGGATCCTGGGGGGACAGGGGAGCTACGAGCAGTACTTC
. TRBJ2-7 . TRBV5-1 CASSLEQVHEQYF TGCGCCAGCAGCTTGGAACAGGTCCACGAGCAGTACTTC
. TRBJ1-1 TRBD1 TRBV7-6 CASSPWTGDTEAFF TGTGCCAGCAGCCCCTGGACAGGGGACACTGAAGCTTTCTTT
. TRBJ2-7 TRBD2 TRBV7-9 CASRPTSGPYEQYF TGTGCCAGCAGACCTACTAGCGGGCCTTACGAGCAGTACTTC
few TRBJ2-1 TRBD2 TRBV15 CATGGEGPEQFF TGTGCCACCGGGGGGGAGGGCCCCGAGCAGTTCTTC
. TRBJ1-5 . TRBV29-1 CSALPLEWDGGYQPQHF TGCAGCGCCCTCCCACTGGAATGGGATGGGGGATATCAGCCCCAGCATTTT
. TRBJ2-7 . TRBV28 CASSPFGGFEQYF TGTGCCAGCAGTCCGTTTGGTGGGTTCGAGCAGTACTTC
. TRBJ2-7 . TRBV9 CASSVGGGGAYEQYF TGTGCCAGCAGCGTGGGGGGCGGCGGCGCCTACGAGCAGTACTTC
. TRBJ2-7 . TRBV5-6 CASSLQGLEIYEQYF TGTGCCAGCAGCTTGCAGGGTTTGGAAATCTACGAGCAGTACTTC
few TRBJ1-4 . TRBV10-2 CASRTNMDEKLFF TGCGCCAGCAGGACAAACATGGACGAAAAACTGTTTTTT
. TRBJ1-1 . TRBV27 CASSLAGGGTEAFF TGTGCCAGCAGTTTAGCGGGGGGTGGCACTGAAGCTTTCTTT
. TRBJ1-1 . TRBV5-8 CASSLRDRKPNTEAFF TGTGCCAGCAGCTTGCGTGACAGAAAGCCCAACACTGAAGCTTTCTTT
. TRBJ2-3 TRBD2 TRBV6-1 CASSQLAGGADTQYF TGTGCCAGCAGTCAACTAGCGGGAGGGGCAGATACGCAGTATTTT
. TRBJ1-2 . TRBV5-1 CASSFLVAGSNYGYTF TGCGCCAGCAGCTTCCTCGTCGCGGGGAGTAATTATGGCTACACCTTC
. TRBJ1-2 TRBD1 TRBV7-9 CASSLEGAYGYTF TGTGCCAGCAGCTTAGAGGGGGCCTATGGCTACACCTTC
. TRBJ2-2 TRBD2 TRBV15 CATYQGLAGMDGELFF TGTGCCACCTACCAAGGACTAGCGGGAATGGACGGGGAGCTGTTTTTT
. TRBJ2-3 . TRBV30 CAWSLVSTDTQYF TGTGCCTGGAGTTTGGTGAGCACAGATACGCAGTATTTT
. TRBJ2-5 . TRBV28 CASSSDRTTKETQYF TGTGCCAGCAGTTCGGACCGAACGACCAAAGAGACCCAGTACTTC
. TRBJ2-7 . TRBV14 CASSQVGLGRRSYEQYF TGTGCCAGCAGCCAAGTGGGGCTGGGACGAAGGTCCTACGAGCAGTACTTC
. TRBJ1-5 . TRBV2 CASSELQVYSNQPQHF TGTGCCAGCAGTGAATTACAGGTTTATAGCAATCAGCCCCAGCATTTT
once TRBJ2-7 . TRBV11-2 CASSLTTGSLYEQYF TGTGCCAGCAGCCTAACAACCGGGTCCCTCTACGAGCAGTACTTC
. TRBJ2-7 . TRBV19 CASGWGNYEQYF TGTGCCAGTGGGTGGGGTAACTACGAGCAGTACTTC
. TRBJ2-7 TRBD2 TRBV6-6 CASSYLHSGSSYEQYF TGTGCCAGCAGTTACCTCCATAGCGGGAGCTCCTACGAGCAGTACTTC
. TRBJ2-5 . TRBV11-1 CASSRDVQETQYF TGTGCCAGCAGTCGAGACGTCCAAGAGACCCAGTACTTC
once TRBJ1-2 . TRBV16 CASSQFWAPRPYGYTF TGTGCCAGCAGCCAATTCTGGGCTCCTAGACCCTATGGCTACACCTTC
. TRBJ2-1 TRBD2 TRBV7-9 CASSLASASGPYNEQFF TGTGCCAGCAGCTTAGCCTCCGCTAGCGGACCCTACAATGAGCAGTTCTTC
. TRBJ1-4 . TRBV25-1 CASSAFFNEKLFF TGTGCCAGCAGTGCGTTCTTTAATGAAAAACTGTTTTTT
. TRBJ2-2 TRBD1 TRBV6-5 CASSYPGTDGTGELFF TGTGCCAGCAGTTATCCCGGGACAGATGGCACCGGGGAGCTGTTTTTT
. TRBJ1-1 . TRBV7-9 CASSFGVSEAFF TGTGCCAGCAGCTTCGGGGTTTCTGAAGCTTTCTTT
. TRBJ2-1 . TRBV5-1 CASSLTGMGSYNEQFF TGCGCCAGCAGCCTCACAGGGATGGGCTCCTACAATGAGCAGTTCTTC
. TRBJ2-7 . TRBV5-1 CASSAVALYEQYF TGCGCCAGCAGTGCCGTCGCCCTCTACGAGCAGTACTTC
. TRBJ1-3 . TRBV20-1 CSLKEGNTIYF TGCAGCCTGAAAGAAGGAAACACCATATATTTT
. TRBJ1-2 . TRBV18 CASSPFRTEIYGYTF TGTGCCAGCTCACCGTTTAGGACAGAGATATATGGCTACACCTTC
. TRBJ1-2 TRBD1 TRBV27 CASSFGQGEYGYTF TGTGCCAGCAGTTTCGGACAGGGAGAGTATGGCTACACCTTC
. TRBJ2-1 . TRBV27 CASSNRPHQGPHNEQFF TGTGCCAGCAGTAACAGGCCACACCAAGGCCCTCACAATGAGCAGTTCTTC
. TRBJ2-4 . TRBV4-1 CASSQVGNLRAKNIQYF TGCGCCAGCAGCCAAGTCGGCAACTTGAGGGCCAAAAACATTCAGTACTTC
. TRBJ1-5 . TRBV5-6 CASSPGGLQPQHF TGTGCCAGCAGTCCTGGGGGGTTGCAGCCCCAGCATTTT
. TRBJ1-6 . TRBV10-2 CASMEGTYNSPLHF TGCGCCAGCATGGAGGGAACCTATAATTCACCCCTCCACTTT
. TRBJ2-1 . TRBV27 CASSISGTSNEQFF TGTGCCAGCAGCATCTCGGGCACCTCCAATGAGCAGTTCTTC
. TRBJ2-1 TRBD2 TRBV6-5 CASSYLAGYYNEQFF TGTGCCAGCAGTTACCTAGCGGGTTACTACAATGAGCAGTTCTTC
. TRBJ2-7 . TRBV27 CASSVRGAYEQYF TGTGCCAGCAGTGTCAGGGGAGCGTACGAGCAGTACTTC
. TRBJ1-5 . TRBV28 CASSLTTMYSNQPQHF TGTGCCAGCAGCCTGACGACAATGTATAGCAATCAGCCCCAGCATTTT
. TRBJ1-1 . TRBV7-9 CASSLDKGRNTEAFF TGTGCCAGCAGCTTAGATAAGGGGCGGAACACTGAAGCTTTCTTT
. TRBJ2-1 . TRBV6-1 CASSVRGRRDEQFF TGTGCCAGCAGCGTTCGGGGCCGGAGGGATGAGCAGTTCTTC
. TRBJ2-7 TRBD1 TRBV7-9 CASSLGQGLEQYF TGTGCCAGCAGCTTAGGACAGGGCCTCGAGCAGTACTTC
. TRBJ2-7 . TRBV28 CASSAFWGSYEQYF TGTGCCAGCAGTGCCTTTTGGGGATCCTACGAGCAGTACTTC
. TRBJ1-2 TRBD1 TRBV6-1 CASQGQEINYGYTF TGTGCCAGCCAGGGACAGGAAATTAACTATGGCTACACCTTC
. TRBJ1-1 TRBD1 TRBV7-9 CASSLKRGQAFF TGTGCCAGCAGCTTGAAAAGGGGGCAGGCTTTCTTT
. TRBJ2-4 . TRBV5-6 CASSLDSYENIQYF TGTGCCAGCAGCTTGGACTCGTATGAAAACATTCAGTACTTC
. TRBJ2-7 TRBD1 TRBV5-1 CASSLTGTGSYEQYF TGCGCCAGCAGCCTCACCGGGACAGGATCCTACGAGCAGTACTTC
. TRBJ1-4 . TRBV2 CASSLDATNEKLFF TGTGCCAGCAGCTTGGATGCTACTAATGAAAAACTGTTTTTT
. TRBJ2-1 . TRBV20-1 CSARTLALSFF TGCAGTGCTAGGACCCTAGCGTTGTCGTTCTTC